These 5 T cell receptor beta chains originate from one sample sequenced in a study of cytomegalovirus exposure and HLA in healthy donors. TCRdb keeps only in-frame clones here, not all; method: immunoSEQ multiplex PCR. This sample has 250,000 to 350,000 clones, with roughly 90% found just once. Sequenced material: PBMCs. Source of these receptors: a woman aged 18-29 years in good health and CMV-seronegative.

CDR3 sequence (DNA): TGTGCCAGCAGCAAATCCGCTAGCGGGAGAATGAATACGCAGTATTTT. It translates to CASSKSASGRMNTQYF. This chain joins TRBV28 and TRBJ2-3, with 10 bases lining up with TRBD2. Germline CDR1 MDHEN, CDR2 SYDVKM. The CDR3 loop spans 16 amino acids. The J segment lost 7 bases and the V segment lost 6 bases, leaving 13 bases of the junction unmatched.

The chain uses TRBV11-2 and TRBJ2-3; 10 positions agree with TRBD2. The CDR3 is 14 residues long. V shed 6 bases and J 2 bases; nucleotides not matched to a gene: 2. Germline CDR1 SGHAT, CDR2 FQNNGV. The CDR3 spells CASRLAGATDTQYF. The CDR3 DNA sequence: TGTGCCAGCAGGCTAGCGGGGGCCACAGATACGCAGTATTTT.

The chain couples TRBV6-1 to TRBJ1-2, with no clear D. Trimming cost V 5 bases and J 2 bases, with 21 bases left between them. Germline CDR1 reads MNHNS; CDR2 reads SASEGT. The length of the CDR3 is 17 residues. The CDR3 sequence is CASSQDDRQSTNYGYTF. The CDR3 nucleotides read TGTGCCAGCAGTCAAGACGACCGACAATCCACGAACTATGGCTACACCTTC.

This chain uses TRBV27 with TRBJ1-6, with D possibly TRBD1 on 5 matching bases. Germline CDR1 reads MNHEY; CDR2 reads SMNVEV (reference sequence). V was trimmed by 2 bases and J by 7 bases, leaving 15 bases between them. This CDR3 has 16 residues. The CDR3 protein is CASSLSRGRINSPLHF. DNA of the CDR3: TGTGCCAGCAGTTTAAGTAGGGGTCGGATAAATTCACCCCTCCACTTT.

The chain joins TRBV5-1 to TRBJ2-5; the match to TRBD2 covers 14 bases. Germline trimming cut 4 bases from V and 5 bases from J; bases unmatched to any gene: 4. Germline CDR1 and CDR2: SGHRS and YFSETQ. The CDR3 covers 15 residues. CDR3 bases: TGCGCCAGCAGCCCGGGACTAGCGGGAGCGGAGACCCAGTACTTC. It translates to CASSPGLAGAETQYF.